The clone carrying this T cell receptor beta chain has only one observation. No antigen is known for it. The sample is drawn from a study of cytomegalovirus exposure and HLA in healthy donors. Findings and caveats of the study: What a later analysis reportedly showed was that an Asian-associated ancestry cluster had fewer N-insertions than the approximately 700-donor mean.

The PCR had 60 Vbeta and 13 Jbeta primers. Sequenced by immunoSEQ multiplex PCR; TCRdb stores in-frame clones only, minus some. The sample consists of about 110,000 clones, 65% to 75% of them appearing once. Likely unrecorded immune exposures existed in these nominally healthy donors. This receptor was identified in a young man in good health and CMV-seropositive. Sequencing was carried out using PBMCs.

Here the CDR3 DNA reads TGTGCCAGCAGCCCGGGGGGACTAGCGGGGAGATCCTACAATGAGCAGTTCTTC. Translated, it gives CASSPGGLAGRSYNEQFF. The chain links TRBV5-6 to TRBJ2-1, with 13 bases matching TRBD2. The CDR3 extends over 18 amino acids. Germline CDR1 and CDR2: SGHDT and YYEEEE. The junction had 8 bases not matched to a gene; V was cut back by 4 bases and J by 1 base.